In this sample, the clone carrying this T cell receptor (beta chain) turned up a few times. Its antigen is not known. This specimen belongs to a study of graft-versus-host responses after intestinal transplantation. Study-wide background: Recipients had transplants, and these were multivisceral, liver-intestinal, or isolated intestinal. Once they had received anti-thymocyte globulin induction, all recipients took tacrolimus and steroids for about 3 years. General observations from the study: The marrow of recipients harbored GvH clones, and ileum or blood showed some of them first.

Data came from immunoSEQ multiplex PCR; TCRdb stores just in-frame clones and leaves some out. The repertoire has more than 85,000 clones, around 93% of them found once; the top ten carry roughly 2%. The sequence was collected from a human donor who received an intestinal transplant. This specimen consisted of unstimulated CD8+ T cells sorted from spleen or lymph node cells, obtained before intestinal transplant.

The chain's CDR3 is CASRWAPGTEAFF. The CDR3 bases are TGTGCCAGTAGATGGGCCCCGGGAACTGAAGCTTTCTTT. The chain joins TRBV19 to TRBJ1-1; no firm D call. Trimming cost V 6 bases and J 5 bases, with 13 bases left between them. CDR1 is LNHDA, CDR2 SQIVND, per germline (reference sequence). The CDR3 has 13 amino acids. Together with reference TRBV19 and TRBJ1-1, the CDR3 gives the full variable domain: DGGITQSPKYLFRKEGQNVTLSCEQNLNHDAMYWYRQDPGQGLRLIYYSQIVNDFQKGDIAEGYSVSREKKESFPLTVTSAQKNPTAFYLCASRWAPGTEAFFGQGTRLTVV.